Following are 7 T cell receptor beta chains from one sample sequenced in a study of shared clonotypes between healthy human individuals. Libraries were prepared by immunoSEQ multiplex PCR; TCRdb keeps only in-frame clonotypes and omits some of them. Of more than 550,000 clones listed, around 91% are singletons. Sequencing was carried out using memory CD8+ T cells from PBMCs. Subset given: CD45RO+ cells pooled with CCR7-negative TemRA cells. These TCRs come from a man between 18 and 29 years old in good health. Some clones in this sample may be carry-over from other donors' samples.

This sequence joins TRBV11-1 and TRBJ2-1; perhaps TRBD1 as D (6 bases). This CDR3 is 16 amino acids long. Germline values: CDR1 SGHAT, CDR2 FQDESV (reference sequence). Trimming stripped 1 base from V and 3 bases from J, with 13 bases between. The CDR3 bases are TGTGCCAGCAGCTTAGGACAGGCTCCCCACTACAATGAGCAGTTCTTC. It encodes CASSLGQAPHYNEQFF.

The chain carries TRBV9 and TRBJ2-1; D may be TRBD1 (5 bases). CDR1 is SGDLS and CDR2 is YYNGEE in the germline V gene. V was pared by 1 base and J by 8 bases, with 10 bases between. The CDR3 consists of 13 residues. CDR3 in amino acids: CASSVQGGDEQFF. DNA for the CDR3: TGTGCCAGCAGCGTACAGGGTGGGGATGAGCAGTTCTTC.

The chain uses TRBV6-5 and TRBJ2-5; D is ambiguous. This CDR3 contains 13 residues. Germline V lookup: CDR1 MNHEY, CDR2 SVGAGI. The V gene lost 3 bases and the J gene lost 5 bases, with 10 bases spanning the gap. CDR3 DNA: TGTGCCAGCAGTTATGACGGAGAGGAGACCCAGTACTTC. Protein product: CASSYDGEETQYF.

J is TRBJ1-3 and V is TRBV28; 8 nucleotides agree with TRBD1. The germline V gene encodes CDR1 MDHEN and CDR2 SYDVKM. With V trimmed by 6 bases and J by 0 bases, 4 bases remained unmatched. The CDR3 has 15 amino acids. The CDR3 is CASSQGADSGNTIYF. DNA of the CDR3: TGTGCCAGCAGCCAGGGGGCGGACTCTGGAAACACCATATATTTT.

The count of this clone is one. The chain has TRBV7-6 and TRBJ1-5; tentatively, D is TRBD1 (5 bases). The CDR3 length is 15 residues. CDR1 SGHVS and CDR2 FNYEAQ come from the germline V gene. V shed 4 bases and J shed 2 bases, with 12 bases lying between them. The CDR3 DNA reads TGTGCCAGCAGCTGGGGCCCCGGGGGCAATCAGCCCCAGCATTTT. Amino acid sequence: CASSWGPGGNQPQHF.

The chain carries TRBV4-2 and TRBJ2-3, with TRBD2 matching 8 bases. The CDR3 covers 17 residues. CDR1 and CDR2 (germline): LGHNA, YNFKEQ. V shed 3 bases and J 2 bases; nucleotides not matched to a gene: 10. CDR3 bases: TGTGCCAGCAGCCAGATGGGGACTAGAAGTTTCACAGATACGCAGTATTTT. This translates into CASSQMGTRSFTDTQYF.

The rearrangement links TRBV19 to TRBJ2-3; TRBD2 aligns across 9 bases. Germline-derived CDR1 and CDR2 are LNHDA and SQIVND (reference sequence). The CDR3 spans 17 residues. The V and J ends lost 4 bases and 0 bases, in that order; junction bases with no gene match: 8. As DNA, the CDR3 is TGTGCCAGTAGTACGCGACTAGCGGTATTAAGCACAGATACGCAGTATTTT. Its protein is CASSTRLAVLSTDTQYF. Complete variable domain (other parts from reference TRBV19 and TRBJ2-3): DGGITQSPKYLFRKEGQNVTLSCEQNLNHDAMYWYRQDPGQGLRLIYYSQIVNDFQKGDIAEGYSVSREKKESFPLTVTSAQKNPTAFYLCASSTRLAVLSTDTQYFGPGTRLTVL.